This T cell receptor beta chain was captured by sequencing in a study of OX40 agonist ivuxolimab in advanced cancers. Across the study: Patients received ivuxolimab, an intravenous treatment, every 2 weeks at 0.01 to 10 mg/kg.

This table comes from immunoSEQ multiplex PCR, and its TCRdb copy is limited to in-frame clones, with some not included. This sample yields 50,000 to 75,000 clones, of which around 87% are seen a single time; around 0.4% belongs to the top ten. Sampled blood was obtained at baseline, cycle 4 day 1, and cycle 7 day 1. As concerns this clone: Its specificity is not known.

Looked up from germline, CDR1 is LGHNT and CDR2 is FRNRAP. CDR3 length: 15 amino acids. Trimming took 2 bases from V and 1 from J; bases not matched to a gene: 4. General observations from the study: The authors also found low normalized T-cell clonal expansion in some nonresponders. The CD4+ and CD8+ T cells in the blood had expanded clonally by week 6 at 0.1 to 3.0 mg/kg.

The sequence came from an adult with an advanced solid tumor such as melanoma, head and neck, liver or kidney cancer. V usage is TRBV12-5 and J usage is TRBJ1-1, with 7 bases matching TRBD1. The sequenced sample was CD4+ or CD8+ T cells sorted from blood, obtained in a trial of the OX40 agonist ivuxolimab. DNA of the CDR3: TGTGCTAGTGGTTTGCCAGGGGGGAGGAACACTGAAGCTTTCTTT. As protein: CASGLPGGRNTEAFF.